The entry below gives a single T cell receptor (beta chain) sequence along with its context. These data are taken from a study of blood T cell repertoires in COVID-19. Per the study methods: Researchers report that nucleated cell counts were estimated from reference gene primer amplification. The assay was immunoSEQ multiplex PCR, and TCRdb's table has in-frame clones only and misses some. D and trimming were read from the DNA, whereas the V and J calls and clone size are those reported in that table. The table has 140,000 to 150,000 clones, 80% seen once; the top ten hold 13%. The CDR3 runs to 12 residues. V dropped 5 bases and J dropped 13; count of bases not matched to a gene: 8. Germline loops: CDR1 MDHEN, CDR2 SYDVKM.

V gene TRBV28 combines with J gene TRBJ2-1; 7 positions agree with TRBD1. The sequence came from a man between 60 and 75 years old with active or convalescent COVID-19. Material: peripheral blood. CDR3 sequence reads: CASSTGALGQFF. CDR3 bases: TGTGCCAGCAGTACAGGGGCCCTGGGTCAGTTCTTC.